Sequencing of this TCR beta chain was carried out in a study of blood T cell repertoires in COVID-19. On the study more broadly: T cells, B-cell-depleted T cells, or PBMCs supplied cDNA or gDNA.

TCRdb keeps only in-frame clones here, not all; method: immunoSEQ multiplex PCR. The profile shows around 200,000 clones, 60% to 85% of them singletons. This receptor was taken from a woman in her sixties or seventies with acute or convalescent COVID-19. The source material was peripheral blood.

CDR3 coding DNA: TGTGCCAGCAGCTTCCCGGGGAGGAGCCAAGAGACCCAGTACTTC. Amino acids: CASSFPGRSQETQYF. The rearrangement uses TRBV5-4 and TRBJ2-5; a possible D gene is TRBD2 (6 bases). The germline CDR1 and CDR2 sequences are SGHNT and YYREEE (reference sequence). The CDR3 has 15 residues. V shed 2 bases and J shed 1 base, with 12 bases lying between them.